Sequencing of this TCR beta chain was carried out in a study of control samples from healthy donors and cancer patients. Generated by immunoSEQ multiplex PCR, the TCRdb table keeps only in-frame clones and is missing some. The table has about 140,000 clones, roughly 94% seen once; the top ten hold around 12%. CDR3 length: 11 amino acids. This clonotype originated in a man aged 35 to 55 in good health. Sequences were obtained from blood. The V call is TRBV21-1, the J call TRBJ2-2; no DNA check was done on the table's D call, TRBD1. TRBV21-1 is termed a pseudogene. As DNA, the CDR3 is TGTGCCAGCACGCCAGTGAGGGAGCTGTTTTTT. Its protein is CASTPVRELFF.